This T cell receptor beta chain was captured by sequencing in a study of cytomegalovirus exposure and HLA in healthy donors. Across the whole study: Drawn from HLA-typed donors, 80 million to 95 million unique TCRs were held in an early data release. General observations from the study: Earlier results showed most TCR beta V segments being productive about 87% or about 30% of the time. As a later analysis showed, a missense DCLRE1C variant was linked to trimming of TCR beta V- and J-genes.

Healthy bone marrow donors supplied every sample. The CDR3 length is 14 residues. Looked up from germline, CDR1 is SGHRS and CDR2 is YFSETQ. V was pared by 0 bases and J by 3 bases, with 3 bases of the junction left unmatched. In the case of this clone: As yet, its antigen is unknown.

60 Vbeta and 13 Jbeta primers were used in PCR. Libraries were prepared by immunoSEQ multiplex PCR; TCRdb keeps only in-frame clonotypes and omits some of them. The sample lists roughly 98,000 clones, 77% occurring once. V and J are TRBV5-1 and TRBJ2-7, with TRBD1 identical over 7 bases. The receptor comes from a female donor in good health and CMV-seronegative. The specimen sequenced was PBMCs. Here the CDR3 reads CASSLGGQIYEQYF. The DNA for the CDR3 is TGCGCCAGCAGCTTGGGGGGACAGATCTACGAGCAGTACTTC.